This TCR beta chain was sequenced for a study of HIV-infected patients and healthy controls. Findings of the study overall: Healthy controls shared more CDR3 sequences between individuals than HIV-infected patients did.

This clonotype was recorded many times. Antigen: not known. cDNA was made from around 0.5 ug RNA using alpha and beta constant primers. Alpha and beta chain libraries were made separately by chain-specific third strand synthesis with multiplexing indices. TCRdb reprocessed the 5' RACE reads via MiXCR and lists one record per CDR3 protein. The data hold more than 15,000 distinct CDR3 sequences, with approximately 9% observed a single time. All unsorted peripheral T cells were captured because whole blood was used without fractionation. The sequencing sample was made of blood. This TCR was recovered from an adult in good health.

This CDR3 reads CASRGQGGPYGYTF. Here the CDR3 DNA reads TGTGCCAGCAGGGGACAGGGTGGGCCCTATGGCTACACCTTC. The chain combines TRBV28 with TRBJ1-2, with TRBD1 matching over 9 bases. The length of the CDR3 is 14 residues. V lost 6 bases and J lost 4; bases outside the gene matches: 6. Germline values: CDR1 MDHEN, CDR2 SYDVKM.